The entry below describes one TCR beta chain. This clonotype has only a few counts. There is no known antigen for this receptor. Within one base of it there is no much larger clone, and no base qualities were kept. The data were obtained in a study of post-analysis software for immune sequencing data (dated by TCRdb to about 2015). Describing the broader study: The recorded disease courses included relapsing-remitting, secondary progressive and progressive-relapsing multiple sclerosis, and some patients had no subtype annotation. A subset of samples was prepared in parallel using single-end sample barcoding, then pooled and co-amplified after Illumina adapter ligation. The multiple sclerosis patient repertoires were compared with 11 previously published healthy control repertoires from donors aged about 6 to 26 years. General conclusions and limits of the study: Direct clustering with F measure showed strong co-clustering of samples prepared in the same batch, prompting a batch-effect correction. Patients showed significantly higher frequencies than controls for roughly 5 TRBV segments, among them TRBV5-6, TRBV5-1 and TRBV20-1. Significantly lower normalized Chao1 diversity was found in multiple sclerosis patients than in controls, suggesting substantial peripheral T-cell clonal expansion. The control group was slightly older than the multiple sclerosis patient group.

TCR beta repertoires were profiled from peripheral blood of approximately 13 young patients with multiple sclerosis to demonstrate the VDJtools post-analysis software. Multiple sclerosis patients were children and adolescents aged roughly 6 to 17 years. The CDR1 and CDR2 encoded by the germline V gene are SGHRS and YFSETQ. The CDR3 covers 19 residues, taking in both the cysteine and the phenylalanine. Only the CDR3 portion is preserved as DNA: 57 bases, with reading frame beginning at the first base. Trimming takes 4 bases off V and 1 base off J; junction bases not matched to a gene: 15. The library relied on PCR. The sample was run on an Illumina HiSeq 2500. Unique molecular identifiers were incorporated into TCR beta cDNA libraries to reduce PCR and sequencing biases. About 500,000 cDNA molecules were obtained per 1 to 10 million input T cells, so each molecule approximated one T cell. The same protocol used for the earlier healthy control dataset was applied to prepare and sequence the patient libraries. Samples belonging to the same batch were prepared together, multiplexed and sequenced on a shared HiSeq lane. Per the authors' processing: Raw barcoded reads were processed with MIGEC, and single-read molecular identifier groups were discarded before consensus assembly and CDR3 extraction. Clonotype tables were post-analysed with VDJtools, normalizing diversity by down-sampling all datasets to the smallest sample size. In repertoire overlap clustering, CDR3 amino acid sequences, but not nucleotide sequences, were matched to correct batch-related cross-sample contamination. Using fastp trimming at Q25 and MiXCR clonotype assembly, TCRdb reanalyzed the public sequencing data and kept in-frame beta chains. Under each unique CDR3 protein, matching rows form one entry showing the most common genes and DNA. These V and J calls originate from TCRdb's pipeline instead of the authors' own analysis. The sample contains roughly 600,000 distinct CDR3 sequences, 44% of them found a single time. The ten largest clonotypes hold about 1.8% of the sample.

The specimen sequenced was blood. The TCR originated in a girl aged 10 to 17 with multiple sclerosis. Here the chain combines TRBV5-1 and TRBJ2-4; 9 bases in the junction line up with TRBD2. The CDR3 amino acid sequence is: CASSANPGLAGGAKNIQYF. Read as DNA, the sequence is TGCGCCAGCAGCGCTAATCCGGGACTAGCCGGGGGGGCCAAAAACATTCAGTACTTC.